One sample yielded the 19 T cell receptor beta chains listed below, sequenced in a study of preoperative IRX-2 immunotherapy in early breast cancer. TCRdb's copy holds only in-frame clones and misses some; the assay was immunoSEQ multiplex PCR. The sample has about 25,000 clones, around 96% seen once. This sample's treatment: preoperative locoregional IRX-2 cytokine immunotherapy. The sample consisted of tumor tissue, taken after IRX-2 immunotherapy. The origin of the receptors is a human donor with breast cancer.

The CDR3 DNA reads TGTGCCTGGAGTGTCGGGACTAGGACTAGCACAGATACGCAGTATTTT. This codes for CAWSVGTRTSTDTQYF. The chain carries TRBV30 and TRBJ2-3; 8 bases align to TRBD2. The CDR3 has 16 residues. CDR1 and CDR2 from the germline V gene are GTSNPN and SVGIG (reference sequence). V gave up 0 bases and J gave up 0 bases; unmatched junction bases: 5.

This chain connects TRBV29-1 to TRBJ2-3; 7 bases are a match to TRBD2. The CDR3 is made up of 15 amino acids. Germline V gene sequence: CDR1 SQVTM, CDR2 ANQGSEA. V lost 7 bases and J lost 0; bases outside the gene matches: 10. The CDR3 nucleotides are TGCAGCGCCGCCCGACTAGCTAGGAGCACAGATACGCAGTATTTT. Its translation: CSAARLARSTDTQYF.

Concerning this clone: The junction departs from germline at one end; a sequencing error may be responsible. CDR3 bases: TGCGCCAGAAGCCCGGATAGGACTAGCGGGGGGGTGTACAATGAGCAGTTCTTC. Encoded protein: CARSPDRTSGGVYNEQFF. V usage is TRBV4-1 and J usage is TRBJ2-1; 15 nucleotides agree with TRBD2. CDR3 size: 18 residues. Looked up from germline, CDR1 is MGHRA and CDR2 is YSYEKL.

This rearrangement joins TRBV6-1 to TRBJ2-1; D not resolved. The CDR3 consists of 14 residues. V was pared by 7 bases and J by 3 bases, with 13 bases between. In germline, CDR1 is MNHNS, CDR2 SASEGT. In DNA form, the CDR3 reads TGTGCCAGCACCCCCCCGACGGACTACAATGAGCAGTTCTTC. Translated, it gives CASTPPTDYNEQFF.

The chain links TRBV28 to TRBJ1-3; D unresolved. The germline CDR1 and CDR2 sequences are MDHEN and SYDVKM. V shed 5 bases and J shed 0 bases, with 11 bases lying between them. CDR3 length: 15 residues. Written as DNA, the CDR3 is TGTGCCAGCAGTCCGACCGGCAGCTCTGGAAACACCATATATTTT. Amino acids: CASSPTGSSGNTIYF.

The rearrangement links TRBV7-9 to TRBJ2-3; tentative D call: TRBD2 (6 bases). This CDR3 region has 15 residues. CDR1 and CDR2 from the germline V gene are SEHNR and FQNEAQ (reference sequence). The ends were cut back, 5 bases at V and 0 bases at J, with 12 bases in the middle. The CDR3 nucleotides are TGTGCCAGCAGCCTTCAGCGGGTTAGCACAGATACGCAGTATTTT. Encoded protein: CASSLQRVSTDTQYF.

This clone was counted a single time. The gene calls are TRBV5-1 and TRBJ2-6; perhaps TRBD1 as D (6 bases). Germline V gives CDR1 SGHRS, CDR2 YFSETQ. The CDR3 runs 16 residues. The V and J ends lost 1 base and 2 bases respectively, with 10 bases between them. Here the CDR3 DNA reads TGCGCCAGCAGCTTGTGGTCAGGGGCTGGGGCCAACGTCCTGACTTTC. Translated, it gives CASSLWSGAGANVLTF.

V gene TRBV9 combines with J gene TRBJ2-1, with 8 bases aligning to TRBD2. Trimming at V came to 1 base and at J to 6 bases, leaving 3 bases not matched to a gene. In germline, CDR1 is SGDLS, CDR2 YYNGEE. CDR3 length: 14 residues. The CDR3 DNA reads TGTGCCAGCAGCGTACCGCTAGCGGGCAATGAGCAGTTCTTC. This sequence encodes CASSVPLAGNEQFF.

V is TRBV7-9 and J is TRBJ2-7; D is uncertain. The CDR3 contains 13 residues. V dropped 0 bases and J dropped 5 bases, with 8 bases sitting between them. CDR1 is SEHNR, CDR2 FQNEAQ, per germline (reference sequence). The CDR3 loop is CASSLAQINEQYF. The CDR3 nucleotides are TGTGCCAGCAGCTTAGCGCAGATCAACGAGCAGTACTTC.

The chain uses TRBV14 and TRBJ1-3; D gene uncertain. This CDR3 spans 15 amino acids. The V gene lost 4 bases and the J gene lost 5 bases, with 15 bases spanning the gap. The germline gives CDR1 SGHDN, CDR2 FVKESK. In nucleotides, the CDR3 is TGTGCCAGCAGCCCCAACCAACAGCTCCGAAACACCATATATTTT. It yields the protein CASSPNQQLRNTIYF.

The chain recombines TRBV7-2 with TRBJ2-3; D is unclear. The CDR3 is 12 amino acids. V shed 1 base and J shed 7 bases, with 6 bases lying between them. From germline, CDR1 is SGHTA and CDR2 FQGNSA. DNA for the CDR3: TGTGCCAGCAGCTTAGGGGCAAATACGCAGTATTTT. This gives the protein CASSLGANTQYF.

This clone was picked up a small number of times. This chain uses TRBV25-1 with TRBJ2-5; 10 bases match TRBD2. The trim removed 6 bases at V and 1 base at J, leaving 5 bases unmatched. CDR1 MGHDK and CDR2 SYGVNS come from the germline V gene. The CDR3 consists of 15 residues. CDR3 amino acids: CASRLSSGSQETQYF. In DNA form, the CDR3 reads TGTGCCAGCAGGCTGTCTAGCGGGAGCCAAGAGACCCAGTACTTC.

The J gene is TRBJ2-5, the V gene TRBV9, with D possibly matching TRBD2 (5 bases). CDR1 is SGDLS, CDR2 YYNGEE, per germline. Trimming removed 1 base at V and 8 bases at J, with 18 bases between. The CDR3 is 15 residues long. DNA of the CDR3: TGTGCCAGCAGCGTATCTAGCCAAGCCATAGGCACCCAGTACTTC. Translated: CASSVSSQAIGTQYF.

The V gene is TRBV2, the J gene TRBJ1-5, with D possibly being TRBD1 (6 bases). Germline V gene data show CDR1 as SNHLY and CDR2 as FYNNEI. This CDR3 contains 15 residues. V was trimmed by 6 bases and J by 0 bases, leaving 12 bases between them. The CDR3 sequence is CASRGAVHSNQPQHF. The CDR3 DNA reads as TGTGCCAGCAGGGGGGCAGTACATAGCAATCAGCCCCAGCATTTT.

The chain uses TRBV7-2 and TRBJ2-7; TRBD2 aligns across 7 bases. CDR3 length: 18 amino acids. The V gene end was trimmed by 0 bases and the J gene end by 4 bases; junction bases not matched to a gene: 15. Germline assignment: CDR1 SGHTA and CDR2 FQGNSA. This CDR3 reads CASSLARSGIQPQYEQYF. The CDR3 DNA sequence: TGTGCCAGCAGCTTAGCTCGGAGCGGGATTCAACCGCAGTACGAGCAGTACTTC.

The chain combines TRBV7-2 with TRBJ1-6; D possibly corresponds to TRBD1 (6 bases). Germline CDR1 is SGHTA and CDR2 is FQGNSA. This CDR3 has 16 residues. V lost 2 bases to trimming and J lost 3 bases, with 11 bases between them. Written as DNA, the CDR3 is TGTGCCAGCAGCTTATGGCAGGGGAACTATAATTCACCCCTCCACTTT. Its translation: CASSLWQGNYNSPLHF.

This chain uses TRBV7-8 with TRBJ2-7, with TRBD2 identical over 7 bases. CDR1 SGHVS and CDR2 FQNEAQ come from the germline V gene. This CDR3 is 16 amino acids long. V lost 2 bases and J lost 0; bases outside the gene matches: 7. The CDR3 DNA sequence: TGTGCCAGCAGCTTACGGGAGCGGGGATTCTCCTACGAGCAGTACTTC. This gives the protein CASSLRERGFSYEQYF.

J is TRBJ1-2 and V is TRBV6-5; 9 nucleotides match TRBD1. Germline lookup yields CDR1 MNHEY and CDR2 SVGAGI. Unmatched junction bases numbered 9, after V lost 6 bases and J lost 4 bases. The CDR3 is made up of 15 amino acids. The CDR3 nucleotides read TGTGCCAGCAGCTTCAGGACAGGGGACATCTATGGCTACACCTTC. Translated, it gives CASSFRTGDIYGYTF.

This clone has only one observation. The rearrangement uses TRBV6-1 and TRBJ1-3; perhaps TRBD1 as D (5 bases). V lost 4 bases to trimming and J lost 0 bases, with 16 bases between them. The CDR3 totals 17 residues. Germline CDR1 MNHNS, CDR2 SASEGT. The CDR3 bases are TGTGCCAGCAGTGGACGGGGCCTCGAAAGCTCTGGAAACACCATATATTTT. It encodes CASSGRGLESSGNTIYF.